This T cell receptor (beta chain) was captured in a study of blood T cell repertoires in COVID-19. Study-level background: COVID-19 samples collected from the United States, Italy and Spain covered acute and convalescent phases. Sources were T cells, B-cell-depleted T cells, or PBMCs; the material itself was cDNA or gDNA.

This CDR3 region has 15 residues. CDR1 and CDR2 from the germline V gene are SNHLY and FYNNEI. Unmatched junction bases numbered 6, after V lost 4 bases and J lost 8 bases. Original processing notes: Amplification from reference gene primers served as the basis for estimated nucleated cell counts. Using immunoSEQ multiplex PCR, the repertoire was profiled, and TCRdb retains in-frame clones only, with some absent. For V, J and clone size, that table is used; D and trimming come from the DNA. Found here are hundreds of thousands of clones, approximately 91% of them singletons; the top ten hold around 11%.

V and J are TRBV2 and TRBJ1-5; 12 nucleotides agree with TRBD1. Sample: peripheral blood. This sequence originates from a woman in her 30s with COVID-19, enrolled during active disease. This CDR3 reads CASSGGTGGLEPQHF. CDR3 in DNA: TGTGCCAGCAGTGGTGGGACAGGGGGCTTGGAGCCCCAGCATTTT.